Listed here is a single T cell receptor beta chain. The antigen remains undetermined. Method: immunoSEQ multiplex PCR; TCRdb's copy keeps in-frame clones and lacks some. This table has about 46,000 clones, approximately 83% appearing once. Germline CDR1 MNHEY, CDR2 SMNVEV (reference sequence). V gave up 6 bases and J gave up 1 base, with 12 bases separating them. CDR3 size: 14 residues. This record comes from a study of fetal regulatory T cell absence and autoimmunity. The study, taken as a whole, reports: Oligoclonal TCR enrichment in pancreas over cord blood reached over 90-fold for some clones.

This chain uses TRBV27 with TRBJ1-2; D unclear. Sequencing was done on a sample of cord blood. This TCR was recovered from a newborn boy with IPEX syndrome. The CDR3 here is CASSFSWGNYGYTF. As DNA, the CDR3 is TGTGCCAGCAGCTTTTCGTGGGGTAACTATGGCTACACCTTC.